This T cell receptor (beta chain) was observed in a study of blood T cell repertoires in COVID-19. This CDR3 spans 15 amino acids. J lost 4 bases, V lost 5 bases, and 6 bases had no gene match. CDR1 is SNHLY and CDR2 is FYNNEI in the germline V gene. Produced via immunoSEQ multiplex PCR; TCRdb's table is partial and in-frame only. The table includes some 370,000 clones, almost 90% detected once. The rearrangement links TRBV2 to TRBJ1-1; 11 nucleotides align to TRBD1. The sequence was collected from a man aged 18 to 30 with active or convalescent COVID-19. Material: peripheral blood. The CDR3 here is CASSRTGGEVTEAFF. The CDR3 nucleotides are TGTGCCAGCAGTCGGACAGGGGGCGAAGTCACTGAAGCTTTCTTT.